The source of this T cell receptor beta chain is a study of cytomegalovirus exposure and HLA in healthy donors. This clone was detected only once. No antigen is known for it. Study-wide points: Rare TCR sequences dominated, though some public TCRs recurred in many donors. First-cohort TCR clusters tended to co-occur in the roughly 130 validation repertoires, a later analysis found. Researchers counted about 150 TCR beta chains as cytomegalovirus-associated.

Data came from immunoSEQ multiplex PCR; TCRdb stores just in-frame clones and leaves some out. This sample has over 250,000 clones, with roughly nine tenths found just once. V shed 5 bases and J 3 bases; nucleotides not matched to a gene: 5. Germline V gene lookup returns CDR1 SQVTM and CDR2 ANQGSEA. CDR3 size: 13 residues. Input material: PBMCs. This TCR was recovered from a woman between 25 and 40 years old in good health and CMV-seropositive. The V gene is TRBV29-1, the J gene TRBJ2-7, with TRBD1 matching 9 bases. CDR3 coding DNA: TGCAGCGTTATTCTGGACAGGGGCTACGAGCAGTACTTC. This translates into CSVILDRGYEQYF.